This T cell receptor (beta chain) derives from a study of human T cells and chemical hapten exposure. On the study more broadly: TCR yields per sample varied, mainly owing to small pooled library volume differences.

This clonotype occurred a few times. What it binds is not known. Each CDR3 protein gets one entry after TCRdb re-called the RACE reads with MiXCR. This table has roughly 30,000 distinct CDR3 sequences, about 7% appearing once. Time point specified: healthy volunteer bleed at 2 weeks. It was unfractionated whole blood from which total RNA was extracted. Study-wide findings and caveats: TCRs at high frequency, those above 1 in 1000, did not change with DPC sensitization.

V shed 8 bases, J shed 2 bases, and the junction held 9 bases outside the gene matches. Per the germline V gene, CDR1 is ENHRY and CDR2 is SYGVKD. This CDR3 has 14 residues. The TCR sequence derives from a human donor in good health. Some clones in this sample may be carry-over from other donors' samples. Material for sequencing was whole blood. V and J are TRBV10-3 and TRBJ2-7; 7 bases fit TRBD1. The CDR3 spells CAIHPGQLPYEQYF. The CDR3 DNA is TGTGCCATCCACCCGGGACAGCTGCCCTACGAGCAGTACTTC.